A single sample gave rise to the 5 T cell receptor beta chains below, sequenced in a study of blood T cell repertoires in COVID-19. Some clones are missing from TCRdb's copy, which holds only in-frame ones; the method was immunoSEQ multiplex PCR. Of some 200,000 clones listed, roughly 78% are singletons. The sequenced sample was peripheral blood. All receptors come from a woman aged 35 to 49 with acute or convalescent COVID-19.

V and J are TRBV11-2 and TRBJ1-2; 9 bases line up with TRBD1. CDR1 and CDR2 from the germline V gene are SGHAT and FQNNGV. The CDR3 is made up of 18 amino acids. Losses at the gene ends were 2 bases for V and 1 base for J; bases not matched to a gene: 11. The CDR3 bases are TGTGCCAGCAGCTTATGGTGGGACAGGGTAAGTTTTAACTATGGCTACACCTTC. This gives the protein CASSLWWDRVSFNYGYTF.

The V and J genes are TRBV18 and TRBJ2-1; the D is unclear. The CDR3 length is 12 residues. Germline V lookup: CDR1 KGHSH, CDR2 LQKENI. Trimming stripped 2 bases from V and 7 bases from J, with 6 bases between. The CDR3 region is CASSPTKNEQFF. The CDR3 DNA follows: TGTGCCAGCTCACCAACAAAGAATGAGCAGTTCTTC. The full variable domain, rest sourced from reference TRBV18 and TRBJ2-1, is NAGVMQNPRHLVRRRGQEARLRCSPMKGHSHVYWYRQLPEEGLKFMVYLQKENIIDESGMPKERFSAEFPKEGPSILRIQQVVRGDSAAYFCASSPTKNEQFFGPGTRLTVL.

This rearrangement joins TRBV9 to TRBJ2-7; a possible D gene is TRBD2 (7 bases). Trimming took off 0 bases at V and 4 bases at J, with 14 bases between the two ends. Per germline, CDR1 SGDLS and CDR2 YYNGEE. This CDR3 comprises 15 residues. The CDR3 region has the DNA TGTGCCAGCAGCGTAGGAGGCGGGGGCACTTACGAGCAGTACTTC. Its translation is CASSVGGGGTYEQYF.

The chain has TRBV5-1 and TRBJ1-6; 7 bases are a match to TRBD1. J gave up 8 bases and V 5 bases, and 7 bases lay outside the gene matches. Germline values: CDR1 SGHRS, CDR2 YFSETQ. CDR3 size: 14 residues. CDR3 sequence (DNA): TGCGCCAGCAGAGAGACAGGGTTTGATTCACCCCTCCACTTT. This sequence encodes CASRETGFDSPLHF.

The chain carries TRBV5-5 and TRBJ1-5, with D possibly TRBD1 on 6 matching bases. Germline CDR1 is SGHKS and CDR2 is YYEKEE (reference sequence). V shed 5 bases and J shed 0 bases, with 12 bases lying between them. The CDR3 spans 15 residues. The CDR3 bases are TGTGCCAGCAGTTATTACAGGGATAGCAATCAGCCCCAGCATTTT. Translation gives CASSYYRDSNQPQHF.